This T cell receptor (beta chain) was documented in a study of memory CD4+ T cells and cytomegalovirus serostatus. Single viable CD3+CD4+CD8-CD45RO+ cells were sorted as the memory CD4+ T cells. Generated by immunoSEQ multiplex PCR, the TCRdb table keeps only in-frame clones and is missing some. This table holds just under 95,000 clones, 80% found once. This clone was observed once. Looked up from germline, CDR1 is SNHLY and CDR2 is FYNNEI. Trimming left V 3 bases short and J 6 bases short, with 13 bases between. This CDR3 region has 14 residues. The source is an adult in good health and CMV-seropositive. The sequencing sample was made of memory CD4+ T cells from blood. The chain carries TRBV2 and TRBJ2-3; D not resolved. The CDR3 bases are TGTGCCAGCAGTGATGTGGACCCGAGGGATACGCAGTATTTT. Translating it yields CASSDVDPRDTQYF.